This T cell receptor beta chain was captured in a study of T cells in narcolepsy. For the study at large: Patients with NT1 or NT2 and healthy control donors were enrolled. Study-level points and caveats: Same-patient CSF and blood CD4+ T cell clonotypes included HCRT-specific and TRIB2-specific autoreactive ones. Autoreactive clone sequences were missing from some blood memory CD4+ repertoires. Autoreactive clonotypes reportedly recurred in blood of same and different patients, not controls.

The germline V gene has CDR1 SEHNR and CDR2 FQNEAQ (reference sequence). V gave up 8 bases and J gave up 6 bases, with 2 bases separating them. The CDR3 sequence is 9 residues long. Details on this clone: The antigen is undetermined.

Measured with immunoSEQ multiplex PCR; TCRdb has only the in-frame clones, and not every one. The sample lists approximately 25,000 clones, 70% to 80% seen once, with 6.5% to 7% in the top ten. The source is a human donor in good health. The sequencing sample was made of memory (CD45RA-) CD4+ T cells from blood. V gene TRBV7-9 combines with J gene TRBJ2-1; the D is unclear. CDR3 protein: CASANEQFF. DNA of the CDR3: TGTGCCAGCGCCAATGAGCAGTTCTTC.